One and the same sample provided the 27 T cell receptor beta chains below, sequenced in a study of blood T cell repertoires in COVID-19. The repertoire was sequenced with immunoSEQ multiplex PCR; TCRdb's copy has only in-frame clones and lacks some. The sample gives approximately 400,000 clones, 88% of which show up once; around 12% is in the top ten. Specimen: peripheral blood. The receptors originated from a woman between 50 and 59 years old with COVID-19, enrolled during active disease.

CDR3 sequence: CASIGTGVGELFF. CDR3 nucleotides: TGTGCCAGCATAGGGACAGGGGTCGGGGAGCTGTTTTTT. The rearrangement links TRBV6-6 to TRBJ2-2; 10 bases line up with TRBD1. J was trimmed by 7 bases and V by 7 bases; bases with no gene match: 3. Looked up from germline, CDR1 is MNHNY and CDR2 is SVGAGI (reference sequence). The CDR3 is 13 amino acids.

The chain employs TRBV25-1 and TRBJ1-2, with 8 bases that match TRBD1. The CDR3 length is 15 residues. Per the germline V gene, CDR1 is MGHDK and CDR2 is SYGVNS. V was clipped by 3 bases and J by 4 bases; unmatched bases: 7. The CDR3 sequence is CASSDMAGGFYGYTF. In nucleotides, the CDR3 is TGTGCCAGCAGTGATATGGCAGGGGGCTTCTATGGCTACACCTTC.

This clone was detected once. V is TRBV12-5 and J is TRBJ1-1; possibly TRBD1 for D (5 bases). This CDR3 has 12 residues. Germline values: CDR1 LGHNT, CDR2 FRNRAP. The V end lost 6 bases, the J end lost 10 bases, and 15 bases lay between the germline ends. CDR3 coding DNA: TGTGCTAGTGGCCGATCCGACAGCCCAGCTTTCTTT. Its translation is CASGRSDSPAFF.

The chain links TRBV11-1 to TRBJ2-1; D not resolved. Germline V gene lookup returns CDR1 SGHAT and CDR2 FQDESV (reference sequence). The CDR3 consists of 16 residues. Trimming removed 5 bases at V and 6 bases at J, with 20 bases between. CDR3 sequence (DNA): TGTGCCAGCAGCCCACAAGTCGTTGGAGCTCTCAATGAGCAGTTCTTC. Protein sequence: CASSPQVVGALNEQFF.

The chain has TRBV24-1 and TRBJ2-7; possibly TRBD1 for D (6 bases). The germline V gene encodes CDR1 KGHDR and CDR2 SFDVKD. The CDR3 consists of 14 residues. With 3 bases removed from V and 6 bases from J, the gap between germline ends came to 14 bases. The CDR3 coding sequence is TGTGCCACCAGTGATACGGACAGCCTGGGCGAGCAGTACTTC. It codes for CATSDTDSLGEQYF.

As regards this clone: This CDR3 is also generated by other DNA sequences in the sample. The chain uses TRBV5-1 and TRBJ1-1; possible D gene TRBD1, 6 bases. CDR3 length: 13 amino acids. Trimming left V 0 bases short and J 3 bases short, with 6 bases between. The germline CDR1 and CDR2 sequences are SGHRS and YFSETQ. In nucleotides, the CDR3 is TGCGCCAGCAGCTTGGGGACAGACACTGAAGCTTTCTTT. It translates to CASSLGTDTEAFF.

The J gene is TRBJ2-7, the V gene TRBV28, with 10 bases that match TRBD1. CDR3 length: 14 amino acids. CDR1 and CDR2 from the germline V gene are MDHEN and SYDVKM. V shed 2 bases, J shed 5 bases, and the junction held 3 bases outside the gene matches. The CDR3 bases are TGTGCCAGCAGTTTAGGGACAGGGGTGAACGAGCAGTACTTC. Its translation: CASSLGTGVNEQYF.

The chain links TRBV2 to TRBJ2-3, with D perhaps TRBD2 (6 bases). The germline V gene encodes CDR1 SNHLY and CDR2 FYNNEI. The CDR3 covers 15 residues. V was shortened by 6 bases and J by 2 bases, with 15 bases between the two germline ends. DNA of the CDR3: TGTGCCAGCAGGGACCCGGGACTCCCCACAGATACGCAGTATTTT. Protein product: CASRDPGLPTDTQYF.

CDR3 sequence (DNA): TGTGCCAGCAGCGCTGCGGGGACAGTTAACTATGGCTACACCTTC. Protein product: CASSAAGTVNYGYTF. This rearrangement joins TRBV5-4 to TRBJ1-2, with TRBD1 matching 7 bases. The V gene end was trimmed by 4 bases and the J gene end by 1 base; junction bases not matched to a gene: 7. The CDR3 runs to 15 residues. CDR1 is SGHNT and CDR2 is YYREEE in the germline V gene (reference sequence).

This chain connects TRBV12-2 to TRBJ2-3; the table's D gene call, TRBD2, was not cross checked with the DNA. TRBV12-2 corresponds to a pseudogene. This CDR3 contains 14 residues. The chain's CDR3 is CAPSRLTSTDTQYF. The DNA for the CDR3 is TGTGCCCCCTCGCGGCTCACTAGCACAGATACGCAGTATTTT.

CDR3 in amino acids: CASSPQTSYTGELFF. The CDR3 DNA reads TGCGCCAGCAGCCCCCAGACTAGCTACACCGGGGAGCTGTTTTTT. The gene calls are TRBV4-1 and TRBJ2-2; 7 positions match TRBD2. CDR1 and CDR2 (germline): MGHRA, YSYEKL. CDR3 size: 15 residues. The trim removed 4 bases at V and 3 bases at J, leaving 5 bases unmatched.

This clone has a handful of counts. The chain has TRBV28 and TRBJ1-2; a weak D match, TRBD1 (6 bases). This CDR3 spans 15 amino acids. Germline CDR1 is MDHEN and CDR2 is SYDVKM. Trimming shortened V by 5 bases and J by 8 bases, and 21 bases separated the two germline ends. CDR3: CASSPPSDRGKGYTF. The CDR3, as DNA: TGTGCCAGCAGTCCCCCCTCGGACAGAGGGAAGGGCTACACCTTC.

This clone was recorded only once. V usage is TRBV4-2 and J usage is TRBJ2-2, with 7 bases lining up with TRBD1. The CDR3 covers 15 residues. J lost 0 bases, V lost 3 bases, and 1 base had no gene match. Germline V gives CDR1 LGHNA, CDR2 YNFKEQ. The CDR3 loop is CASSQTGTNTGELFF. CDR3 DNA sequence: TGTGCCAGCAGCCAGACAGGGACGAACACCGGGGAGCTGTTTTTT.

The chain combines TRBV19 with TRBJ2-3; TRBD2 matches 9 bases. Germline CDR1 reads LNHDA; CDR2 reads SQIVND (reference sequence). V lost 5 bases, J lost 9 bases, and 18 bases stayed unmatched. This CDR3 spans 17 amino acids. In DNA form, the CDR3 reads TGTGCCAGTAGTTTTATGGGGAACTCGGCGGGGGGGAGAACGCAGTATTTT. This encodes CASSFMGNSAGGRTQYF.

Turning to this clone: A much larger clone is a single base away; this may be a read error. Other DNA sequences within the sample encode an identical CDR3. The genes are TRBV6-5 and TRBJ2-7, with 9 bases lining up with TRBD1. Germline V lookup: CDR1 MNHEY, CDR2 SVGAGI. The CDR3 has 13 residues. With V trimmed by 5 bases and J by 4 bases, 3 bases remained unmatched. For the CDR3, the DNA is TGTGCCAGCAGTCGGGACAGGGAGTACGAGCAGTACTTC. Encoded protein: CASSRDREYEQYF.

This clone was seen a single time. The V and J genes are TRBV7-8 and TRBJ2-7; no reliable D call. There are 14 residues in the CDR3. Trimming pared 2 bases from V and 0 bases from J, leaving 8 bases between. Germline CDR1 SGHVS, CDR2 FQNEAQ. The CDR3 sequence is CASSLLADSYEQYF. The CDR3 bases are TGTGCCAGCAGCTTACTGGCAGACTCCTACGAGCAGTACTTC.

This chain links TRBV9 with TRBJ1-4; D is unresolved. Trimming stripped 2 bases from V and 8 bases from J, with 13 bases between. The CDR3 runs 14 residues. Germline V gene lookup returns CDR1 SGDLS and CDR2 YYNGEE. This chain's CDR3 is CASSVSSGPEKLFF. The CDR3 coding sequence is TGTGCCAGCAGCGTTTCAAGCGGCCCCGAAAAACTGTTTTTT.

This clone was seen more than once but under ten times. The chain employs TRBV28 and TRBJ2-5; 10 nucleotides line up with TRBD1. The ends lost 5 bases at V and 0 bases at J; junction bases unmatched: 6. The CDR3 length is 16 residues. CDR1 is MDHEN, CDR2 SYDVKM, per germline. The CDR3 DNA is TGTGCCAGCAGTGGGGGGGGACAGGGGTACCAAGAGACCCAGTACTTC. Residues: CASSGGGQGYQETQYF.

This chain connects TRBV28 to TRBJ2-7, with a weak D call TRBD1 (6 bases). The CDR3 sequence is 16 residues long. The V end lost 10 bases, the J end lost 3 bases, and 25 bases lay between the germline ends. Per germline, CDR1 MDHEN and CDR2 SYDVKM. CDR3: CATLPPQGRGFYEQYF. CDR3 coding DNA: TGTGCCACCCTCCCGCCCCAGGGGCGCGGGTTCTACGAGCAGTACTTC. The variable domain in full, completed from reference TRBV28 and TRBJ2-7, reads DVKVTQSSRYLVKRTGEKVFLECVQDMDHENMFWYRQDPGLGLRLIYFSYDVKMKEKGDIPEGYSVSREKKERFSLILESASTNQTSMYLCATLPPQGRGFYEQYFGPGTRLTVT.

This rearrangement joins TRBV6-5 to TRBJ1-5; no definite D call. V lost 6 bases and J lost 9, with 12 bases in between. This CDR3 is built from 12 residues. Germline loops: CDR1 MNHEY, CDR2 SVGAGI. In nucleotides, the CDR3 is TGTGCCAGCAGCGACCCCCCGGGGCCCCAGCATTTT. This codes for CASSDPPGPQHF.

The chain links TRBV24-1 to TRBJ2-7, with 8 bases that match TRBD1. The CDR3 totals 13 residues. Germline V gives CDR1 KGHDR, CDR2 SFDVKD. Unmatched junction bases numbered 4, after V lost 5 bases and J lost 5 bases. CDR3 sequence: CATSGTGYNEQYF. Here the CDR3 DNA reads TGTGCCACCAGTGGGACAGGGTACAACGAGCAGTACTTC.

The chain carries TRBV9 and TRBJ2-7; 11 nucleotides align to TRBD2. V lost 0 bases, J lost 2 bases, and 4 bases stayed unmatched. The CDR3 has 16 amino acids. The germline V gene has CDR1 SGDLS and CDR2 YYNGEE. This CDR3 is CASSVGLAGGTYEQYF. CDR3 DNA sequence: TGTGCCAGCAGCGTAGGCCTAGCGGGGGGAACCTACGAGCAGTACTTC.

The chain carries TRBV9 and TRBJ2-2, with a tentative D call TRBD2 (6 bases). This CDR3 is 16 amino acids long. CDR1 SGDLS and CDR2 YYNGEE come from the germline V gene. Trimming stripped 0 bases from V and 5 bases from J, with 14 bases between. CDR3 nucleotides: TGTGCCAGCAGCGTAGCTGGCGGGGACCTAACCGGGGAGCTGTTTTTT. This translates into CASSVAGGDLTGELFF.

V and J are TRBV18 and TRBJ2-1; D possibly corresponds to TRBD2 (7 bases). The CDR3 is made up of 13 amino acids. Looked up from germline, CDR1 is KGHSH and CDR2 is LQKENI. The V gene lost 1 base and the J gene lost 8 bases, with 9 bases spanning the gap. CDR3 in DNA: TGTGCCAGCTCACCACGGGGGGGCGATGAGCAGTTCTTC. Protein: CASSPRGGDEQFF.

In nucleotides, the CDR3 is TGCGCCAGCAGCTTGGGGACAGGGGAAAAACTGTTTTTT. Translating gives CASSLGTGEKLFF. The chain couples TRBV5-1 to TRBJ1-4; 8 bases are shared with TRBD1. Germline V gives CDR1 SGHRS, CDR2 YFSETQ. The J segment lost 8 bases and the V segment lost 0 bases, leaving 0 bases of the junction unmatched. This CDR3 has 13 residues.

The chain links TRBV5-1 to TRBJ2-6, with 7 positions matching TRBD2. The CDR3 totals 15 residues. Germline V lookup: CDR1 SGHRS, CDR2 YFSETQ. V trimming: 0 bases; J trimming: 4 bases; junction bases outside the gene matches: 1. The CDR3 spells CASSLGGRGANVLTF. DNA for the CDR3: TGCGCCAGCAGCTTGGGCGGGAGAGGGGCCAACGTCCTGACTTTC.

The chain links TRBV29-1 to TRBJ1-3; TRBD1 agrees at 8 bases. The germline V gene encodes CDR1 SQVTM and CDR2 ANQGSEA. V shed 7 bases and J 2 bases; nucleotides not matched to a gene: 4. The CDR3 is 13 amino acids. CDR3: CSASTGAGNTIYF. CDR3 bases: TGCAGCGCCTCGACAGGGGCTGGAAACACCATATATTTT.